The 2 T cell receptor beta chains below all came from one sample that was sequenced in a study of blood T cell repertoires in COVID-19. Data came from immunoSEQ multiplex PCR; TCRdb stores just in-frame clones and leaves some out. The sample has around 19,000 clones, about 83% seen once. Sequenced: peripheral blood. These receptors all come from a human donor in a cohort sampled during active COVID-19.

V gene TRBV23-1 combines with J gene TRBJ1-5, with no clear D. TRBV23-1 is given ORF status, its function remaining uncertain. Deletions cut 3 bases from V and 1 base from J, with 10 bases between. The CDR3 length is 15 residues. CDR3 protein: CASSHEGDSNQPQHF. CDR3 DNA: TGCGCCAGCAGTCACGAGGGTGACAGCAATCAGCCCCAGCATTTT.

This chain uses TRBV13 with TRBJ1-2; no clear D. With 4 bases removed from V and 6 bases from J, the gap between germline ends came to 12 bases. This CDR3 has 13 residues. The germline gives CDR1 PRHDT, CDR2 FYEKMQ (reference sequence). CDR3 in DNA: TGTGCCAGCAGCTCCCCCATAAGAGATGGCTACACCTTC. It encodes CASSSPIRDGYTF.